Sequencing of this T cell receptor beta chain was carried out in a study of shared clonotypes between healthy human individuals. PCR replicates performed on unsorted PBMC used approximately 310 ng DNA, approximately 33,000 T cell genomes. Ten immunoSEQ deep assay plates served to sequence unsorted PBMC DNA. In the authors' workflow: Quality scores were absent from the junction-only immunoSEQ sequences, so filtering differed. The repertoire was sequenced with immunoSEQ multiplex PCR; TCRdb's copy has only in-frame clones and lacks some. V and J calls and clone size are given by that table; D and trimming were obtained from the DNA. The table has about 510,000 clones, roughly 78% seen once. V lost 8 bases and J 8 bases, leaving 15 bases between the germline ends. The germline gives CDR1 WSHSY, CDR2 SAAADI. This CDR3 has 12 residues.

The sequenced sample consisted of PBMCs. This receptor was taken from a woman aged 40 to 50 in good health. Some clones in this sample may be carry-over from other donors' samples. The genes are TRBV10-2 and TRBJ1-2; D unclear. CDR3 DNA sequence: TGCGCCAGCTTCCGAGGATCGGAGGGCTACACCTTC. Protein product: CASFRGSEGYTF.